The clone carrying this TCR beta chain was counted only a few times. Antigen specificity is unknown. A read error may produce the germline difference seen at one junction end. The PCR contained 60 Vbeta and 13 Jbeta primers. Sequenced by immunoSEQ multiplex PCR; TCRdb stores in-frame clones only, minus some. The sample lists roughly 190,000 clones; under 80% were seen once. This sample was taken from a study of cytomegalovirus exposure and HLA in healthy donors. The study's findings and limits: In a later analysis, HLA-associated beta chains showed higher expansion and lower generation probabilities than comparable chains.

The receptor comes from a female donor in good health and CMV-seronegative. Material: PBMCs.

CDR3 nucleotides: TGCAGCGTTGACCTCGCTGGACTAGCGGGGGAATTCAGAAACAACGGGGAGCTGTTTTTT. Residues: CSVDLAGLAGEFRNNGELFF. The genes are TRBV29-1 and TRBJ2-2, with TRBD2 identical over 13 bases. Germline V gives CDR1 SQVTM, CDR2 ANQGSEA. There are 20 residues in the CDR3.